This T cell receptor (beta chain) was retrieved from a study of blood T cell repertoires in COVID-19. Recruits, aged 18 to 89 years, lived in 24 US areas. Categorization into cohorts depended on clinical history that participants reported. Authors' analysis steps: Quantification of nucleated cells was approximated via reference gene primer amplification. Measured with immunoSEQ multiplex PCR; TCRdb has only the in-frame clones, and not every one. V and J calls and clone size come straight from that table; D and trimming were deduced from the DNA. Of over 250,000 clones listed, roughly nine tenths are singletons. V was pared by 3 bases and J by 8 bases, with 14 bases between. CDR1 SEHNR and CDR2 FQNEAQ come from the germline V gene (reference sequence). The CDR3 has 14 amino acids.

Material for sequencing was PBMCs or T cells enriched from blood (not recorded which). The chain is built from TRBV7-9 and TRBJ2-1; the D is unclear. This TCR derives from a woman aged 55-69 years who had recovered from COVID-19. DNA of the CDR3: TGTGCCAGCAGCTTTACCTTAAAACGCGATGAGCAGTTCTTC. The encoded protein is CASSFTLKRDEQFF.